These T cell receptor beta chains were read from a single sample in a study of blood T cell repertoires in COVID-19. Method: immunoSEQ multiplex PCR; TCRdb's copy keeps in-frame clones and lacks some. The table shows approximately 75,000 clones, with around 76% occurring only once. Sequencing was carried out using peripheral blood. These receptors were obtained from a woman over 75 with active or convalescent COVID-19. The CDR3 runs from the conserved cysteine through the conserved F or W.

length	V	J	CDR3
16	TRBV14	TRBJ1-3	CASSQDAGRPGNTIYF
16	TRBV5-1	TRBJ2-6	CASRNGQYGGANVLTF
17	TRBV2	TRBJ1-6	CASTEDRGSSYNSPLHF
14	TRBV9	TRBJ1-2	CASSPGQGAFGYTF
13	TRBV28	TRBJ1-1	CASRNLNREKAFF
14	TRBV7-2	TRBJ2-1	CASSPSWGGYEQFF
15	TRBV5-1	TRBJ2-7	CASSLAGILSYEQYF
17	TRBV4-1	TRBJ2-3	CASSQAGTTREAGTQYF
14	TRBV5-1	TRBJ1-1	CASSLRAGDTEAFF
15	TRBV19	TRBJ2-2	CASSIASANTGELFF
15	TRBV5-4	TRBJ1-4	CASSSGTGENEKLFF
18	TRBV27	TRBJ2-3	CASSLSPYAGGVADTQYF
13	TRBV24-1	TRBJ1-1	CATMGGGLTEAFF
14	TRBV27	TRBJ2-3	CASSLWQGADTQYF
15	TRBV7-2	TRBJ1-2	CASSLAWDTSYGYTF
15	TRBV29-1	TRBJ2-5	CSVAGTSGGPETQYF
15	TRBV4-3	TRBJ2-5	CASSYGTSGSLTQYF
13	TRBV29-1	TRBJ1-2	CSVDPGFNYGYTF
15	TRBV7-2	TRBJ2-5	CASSRMGGREETQYF
18	TRBV7-2	TRBJ2-2	CASSSAPGTGGSGGELFF
18	TRBV11-3	TRBJ2-2	CASSLAPDRVSNTGELFF
13	TRBV7-6	TRBJ1-5	CASSADRDQPQHF
14	TRBV27	TRBJ2-3	CASSPPGRADTQYF
14	TRBV9	TRBJ1-2	CASSVGTGVYGYTF
16	TRBV7-3	TRBJ1-1	CASSLAGTGPNTEAFF
14	TRBV11-2	TRBJ1-2	CASSALTGAYGYTF
14	TRBV7-2	TRBJ1-2	CASSLAPVNYGYTF
15	TRBV7-2	TRBJ1-6	CASSPVGVYNSPLHF
16	TRBV10-1	TRBJ1-1	CASRPGQGAMNTEAFF
12	TRBV19	TRBJ1-2	CASRDGGYGYTF
15	TRBV5-1	TRBJ1-2	CASSWMGQGNYGYTF
13	TRBV6-2/TRBV6-3	TRBJ1-5	CASSSSGNLPQHF
15	TRBV27	TRBJ1-1	CASRYLRGRDTEAFF
14	TRBV4-3	TRBJ2-7	CASSQGQGLYEQYF
15	TRBV21-1	TRBJ1-1	CASSSTGIRDTEAFF
17	TRBV29-1	TRBJ2-2	CSLPRTTGAAVTGELFF
15	TRBV28	TRBJ2-2	CASSLGDSFPGELFF
19	TRBV7-2	TRBJ1-2	CASSWRPGQGPNSLYGYTF
16	TRBV19	TRBJ2-1	CASKRYPGGVDNEQFF
13	TRBV2	TRBJ1-2	CASRTGQGHGYTF
16	TRBV7-2	TRBJ1-2	CASSLSGTGGFYGYTF
13	TRBV10-3	TRBJ1-1	CAISTGGDTEAFF
13	TRBV6-1	TRBJ1-6	CASSDRSNSPLHF
15	TRBV11-2	TRBJ2-3	CASSIQGAGFDTQYF
14	TRBV9	TRBJ1-3	CASSLTGSGNTIYF
12	TRBV7-9	TRBJ2-7	CASSYSSYEQYF
13	TRBV6-1	TRBJ1-2	CASSEARVSGYTF
15	TRBV6-6	TRBJ2-2	CASRRGGQVGGELFF